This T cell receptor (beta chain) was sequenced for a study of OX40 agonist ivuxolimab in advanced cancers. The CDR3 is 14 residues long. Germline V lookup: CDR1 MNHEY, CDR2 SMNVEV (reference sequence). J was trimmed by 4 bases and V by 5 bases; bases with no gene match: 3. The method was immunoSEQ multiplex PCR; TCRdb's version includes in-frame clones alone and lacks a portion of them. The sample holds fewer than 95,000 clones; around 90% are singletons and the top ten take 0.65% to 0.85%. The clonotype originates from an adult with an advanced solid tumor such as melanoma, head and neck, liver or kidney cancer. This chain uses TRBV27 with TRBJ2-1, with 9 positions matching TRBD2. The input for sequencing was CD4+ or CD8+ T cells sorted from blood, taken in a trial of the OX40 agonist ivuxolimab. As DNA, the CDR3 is TGTGCCAGCAGTAGAGCGGGAGGTTACAATGAGCAGTTCTTC. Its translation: CASSRAGGYNEQFF.